This T cell receptor (beta chain) was sequenced in a study of blood T cell repertoires in COVID-19. Across the whole study: Samples came from the United States, Italy and Spain, spanning acute and convalescent COVID-19. From T cells, B-cell-depleted T cells, or PBMCs came the material, which was cDNA or gDNA.

CDR3 size: 14 residues. Germline V gene lookup returns CDR1 MDHEN and CDR2 SYDVKM. V dropped 7 bases and J dropped 2 bases, with 15 bases sitting between them. Per the study methods: Using reference gene primer amplification, nucleated cell counts were estimated. The assay was immunoSEQ multiplex PCR, and TCRdb's table has in-frame clones only and misses some. That table is the source of V, J and clone size, and D and trimming were worked out from the DNA. The table lists 90,000 to 150,000 clones, 88% of them singletons. The sequence came from a woman between 50 and 59 years old with active or convalescent COVID-19. The rearrangement joins TRBV28 to TRBJ2-7; D call uncertain. Sequencing was carried out using peripheral blood. CDR3: CASTSPPVAYEQYF. The CDR3 DNA follows: TGTGCCAGCACCTCCCCCCCGGTGGCCTACGAGCAGTACTTC. Full variable domain (missing parts from reference TRBV28 and TRBJ2-7): DVKVTQSSRYLVKRTGEKVFLECVQDMDHENMFWYRQDPGLGLRLIYFSYDVKMKEKGDIPEGYSVSREKKERFSLILESASTNQTSMYLCASTSPPVAYEQYFGPGTRLTVT.